Listed here are 14 T cell receptor beta chains from one sample, sequenced in a study of beta chain features in type 1 diabetes. Isolated RNA was reverse transcribed in full, so expressed TCRB transcripts were sequenced. Clones were read by immunoSEQ multiplex PCR, and TCRdb kept only the in-frame ones, dropping some. This table holds under 800,000 clones, roughly a sixth found once. The sequenced sample was naive CD4+ T cells from blood. The receptors were gathered from a man aged 18-30 years in good health.

This clone was seen only a few times. V gene TRBV7-3 combines with J gene TRBJ1-6, with D perhaps matching TRBD1 (6 bases). CDR3 size: 14 residues. Germline CDR1 SGHTA, CDR2 FQGTGA. Deletions cut 5 bases from V and 6 bases from J, with 11 bases between. CDR3 loop: CASSLGQSNSPLHF. The CDR3 region has the DNA TGTGCCAGCAGCCTAGGACAGAGTAATTCACCCCTCCACTTT.

The chain is built from TRBV28 and TRBJ2-6, with D maybe TRBD1 (6 bases). The CDR3 extends over 15 amino acids. Trimming stripped 3 bases from V and 1 base from J, with 7 bases between. CDR1 MDHEN and CDR2 SYDVKM come from the germline V gene. The CDR3 DNA follows: TGTGCCAGCAGTTTGACAGGTTCTGGGGCCAACGTCCTGACTTTC. Translating it yields CASSLTGSGANVLTF.

This clone was observed a handful of times. Other DNA sequences in the same sample also yield this CDR3. The J gene is TRBJ1-2, the V gene TRBV7-9, with D perhaps matching TRBD1 (5 bases). The V end was cut by 5 bases, the J end by 8 bases, with 12 bases between. The CDR3 extends over 12 amino acids. Germline V gives CDR1 SEHNR, CDR2 FQNEAQ (reference sequence). The CDR3 DNA follows: TGTGCCAGCAGCCTCCAGGGACTGGGCTACACCTTC. The encoded protein is CASSLQGLGYTF.

The V gene is TRBV25-1, the J gene TRBJ2-1; TRBD2 agrees at 9 bases. Trimming at V came to 5 bases and at J to 2 bases, leaving 4 bases not matched to a gene. The germline CDR1 and CDR2 sequences are MGHDK and SYGVNS. The CDR3 runs to 15 residues. In nucleotides, the CDR3 is TGTGCCAGCAGTTTTCTAGCGGGGACCTACAATGAGCAGTTCTTC. Residues: CASSFLAGTYNEQFF. Together with reference TRBV25-1 and TRBJ2-1, the CDR3 gives the full variable domain: EADIYQTPRYLVIGTGKKITLECSQTMGHDKMYWYQQDPGMELHLIHYSYGVNSTEKGDLSSESTVSRIRTEHFPLTLESARPSHTSQYLCASSFLAGTYNEQFFGPGTRLTVL.

In this sample, this clone turned up a few times. The chain has TRBV5-4 and TRBJ1-2; 8 nucleotides agree with TRBD1. The CDR3 totals 13 residues. J was trimmed by 5 bases and V by 7 bases; bases with no gene match: 7. Looked up from germline, CDR1 is SGHNT and CDR2 is YYREEE (reference sequence). This CDR3 is CASVRGPGYGYTF. Written as DNA, the CDR3 is TGTGCCAGCGTCAGGGGGCCAGGGTATGGCTACACCTTC.

J is TRBJ2-7 and V is TRBV21-1. TRBV21-1 is a pseudogene. The CDR3 runs to 19 residues. CDR3 nucleotides: TGTGCCAGCAGCAAAGCGTGGGACCTTCGGGACGGACCCGCCTACGAGCAGTACTTC. Protein: CASSKAWDLRDGPAYEQYF.

This sequence joins TRBV11-3 and TRBJ2-1; the match to TRBD2 covers 10 bases. The CDR3 loop spans 16 amino acids. Per the germline V gene, CDR1 is SGHNT and CDR2 is YENEEA. The junction had 6 bases not matched to a gene; V was cut back by 0 bases and J by 7 bases. The CDR3 bases are TGTGCCAGCAGCTTAGATGGGGCTAGCGGGGGTAATGAGCAGTTCTTC. Translating gives CASSLDGASGGNEQFF.

The chain couples TRBV28 to TRBJ2-2, with TRBD1 matching over 7 bases. The V segment lost 7 bases and the J segment 1 base; nucleotides outside the gene matches: 9. The germline CDR1 and CDR2 sequences are MDHEN and SYDVKM. The CDR3 extends over 16 amino acids. The CDR3 loop reads CASKPIGTENTGELFF. DNA for the CDR3: TGTGCCAGCAAACCGATCGGGACAGAGAACACCGGGGAGCTGTTTTTT.

This rearrangement joins TRBV19 to TRBJ2-7; 9 bases are shared with TRBD1. Germline trimming cut 3 bases from V and 5 bases from J; bases unmatched to any gene: 8. CDR1 is LNHDA, CDR2 SQIVND, per germline (reference sequence). The CDR3 contains 15 residues. CDR3 sequence (DNA): TGTGCCAGTAGTATTACCGGGACAGGGAACCACGAGCAGTACTTC. This codes for CASSITGTGNHEQYF.

V and J are TRBV19 and TRBJ2-1; D is undetermined. Between the trimmed V and J ends, which lost 3 bases and 8 bases, there was a span of 14 bases. The CDR3 spans 14 residues. Germline CDR1 reads LNHDA; CDR2 reads SQIVND (reference sequence). DNA of the CDR3: TGTGCCAGTAGTATGGGCGGCACTCATGATGAGCAGTTCTTC. Its translation is CASSMGGTHDEQFF. The full variable domain, completed using reference TRBV19 and TRBJ2-1, is DGGITQSPKYLFRKEGQNVTLSCEQNLNHDAMYWYRQDPGQGLRLIYYSQIVNDFQKGDIAEGYSVSREKKESFPLTVTSAQKNPTAFYLCASSMGGTHDEQFFGPGTRLTVL.

This clone was picked up a small number of times. This rearrangement joins TRBV7-2 to TRBJ1-2; the match to TRBD1 covers 9 bases. The CDR3 runs to 15 residues. J gave up 2 bases and V 5 bases, and 6 bases lay outside the gene matches. CDR1 and CDR2 from the germline V gene are SGHTA and FQGNSA. The CDR3 DNA sequence: TGTGCCAGCAGCCCGCCGGGGACAGGGAACTATGGCTACACCTTC. This gives the protein CASSPPGTGNYGYTF.

The genes are TRBV18 and TRBJ2-2; 11 bases map to TRBD2. The V and J ends lost 2 bases and 3 bases, in that order; junction bases with no gene match: 2. Looked up from germline, CDR1 is KGHSH and CDR2 is LQKENI. The CDR3 sequence is 16 residues long. The CDR3 sequence: CASSPGTSGDTGELFF. Written as DNA, the CDR3 is TGTGCCAGCTCACCAGGGACTAGCGGTGACACCGGGGAGCTGTTTTTT.

This clone was counted between two and nine times. CDR3 nucleotides: TGTGCCAGCAGCCAAGTAATAGCGGGAGGGCAGGGGTCCAAAAACATTCAGTACTTC. It yields the protein CASSQVIAGGQGSKNIQYF. The gene calls are TRBV14 and TRBJ2-4; 11 nucleotides line up with TRBD2. Germline lookup yields CDR1 SGHDN and CDR2 FVKESK. V was pared by 1 base and J by 2 bases, with 10 bases of the junction left unmatched. The CDR3 totals 19 residues.

The chain couples TRBV7-9 to TRBJ1-1, with 8 bases lining up with TRBD1. CDR1 is SEHNR and CDR2 is FQNEAQ in the germline V gene (reference sequence). Unmatched junction bases numbered 2, after V lost 1 base and J lost 4 bases. CDR3 length: 14 residues. The CDR3 region is CASSLVGQGTEAFF. CDR3 DNA sequence: TGTGCCAGCAGCTTAGTAGGACAGGGCACTGAAGCTTTCTTT.